This entry concerns a single T cell receptor beta chain. With 2 bases removed from V and 5 bases from J, the gap between germline ends came to 13 bases. CDR1 is SGHVS, CDR2 FQNEAQ, per germline. The CDR3 runs 15 residues. 60 Vbeta and 13 Jbeta primers were used in PCR. Measured with immunoSEQ multiplex PCR; TCRdb has only the in-frame clones, and not every one. The repertoire has over 100,000 clones, nearly 70% of them found once; the top ten carry about 5.5%. The source of the sample is a study of cytomegalovirus exposure and HLA in healthy donors. Sample: PBMCs. The receptor was isolated from a woman aged 70 to 79 in good health and CMV-seropositive. The chain uses TRBV7-8 and TRBJ2-1, with D maybe TRBD2 (6 bases). The CDR3 here is CASSLSGQPHNEQFF. The CDR3 coding sequence is TGTGCCAGCAGCTTAAGCGGGCAGCCGCACAATGAGCAGTTCTTC.